The present TCR beta chain was sequenced within a study of beta chain bispecific antibodies for T cell cancers. This clonotype was observed at least ten times. Its antigen is unknown. TCRdb used MiXCR to reprocess the 5' RACE reads, holding one entry per CDR3 protein. Of about 17,000 distinct CDR3 sequences in the sample, roughly 1.9% are singletons; the top ten hold less than 9%. The CDR3 has 14 residues. The ends were cut back, 4 bases at V and 0 bases at J, with 9 bases in the middle. Germline V gives CDR1 SEHNR, CDR2 FQNEAQ (reference sequence). Study-level results: Most targeted TRBV signal came from the leukemia cell line cells, not normal T cells.

Blood mononuclear cells were expanded for roughly 3 days using either OKT3 anti-CD3 antibody or CD3/CD28 beads. Each coculture: around 50,000 target cells, around 50,000 normal T cells, bispecific antibody. This clonotype originated in a human donor in good health. Some clones in this sample may be carry-over from other donors' samples. The gene calls are TRBV7-9 and TRBJ2-5, with D perhaps TRBD1 (5 bases). Sequenced: healthy donor T cells cultured with leukemia cells. The CDR3 nucleotides are TGTGCCAGCAGCTCGGACACGTACCAAGAGACCCAGTACTTC. It specifies CASSSDTYQETQYF. Based on the CDR3 plus reference TRBV7-9 and TRBJ2-5, the full variable domain is DTGVSQNPRHKITKRGQNVTFRCDPISEHNRLYWYRQTLGQGPEFLTYFQNEAQLEKSRLLSDRFSAERPKGSFSTLEIQRTEQGDSAMYLCASSSDTYQETQYFGPGTRLLVL.